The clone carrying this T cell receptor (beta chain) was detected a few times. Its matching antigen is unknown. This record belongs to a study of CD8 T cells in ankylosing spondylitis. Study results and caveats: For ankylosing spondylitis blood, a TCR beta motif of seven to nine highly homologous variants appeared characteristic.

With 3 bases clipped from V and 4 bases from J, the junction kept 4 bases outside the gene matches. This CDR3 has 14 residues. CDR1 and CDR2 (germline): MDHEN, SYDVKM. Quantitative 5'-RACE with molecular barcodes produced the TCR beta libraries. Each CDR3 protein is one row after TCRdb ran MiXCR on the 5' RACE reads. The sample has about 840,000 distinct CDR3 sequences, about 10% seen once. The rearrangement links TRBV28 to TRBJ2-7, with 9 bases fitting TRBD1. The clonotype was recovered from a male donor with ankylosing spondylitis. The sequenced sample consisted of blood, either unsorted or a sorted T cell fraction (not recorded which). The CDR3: CASSFPGQGYEQYF. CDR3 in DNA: TGTGCCAGCAGTTTCCCGGGACAGGGATACGAGCAGTACTTC.